This T cell receptor (beta chain) came from a study of response to subunit inactivated influenza vaccine. Study findings and constraints: The authors suggested that every seasonal influenza vaccination recruits few new T cells.

Germline V gene sequence: CDR1 MDHEN, CDR2 SYDVKM. Trimming cost V 11 bases and J 0 bases, with 17 bases left between them. The CDR3 runs 14 residues. This clonotype turned up a few times. Its antigen is unknown. Each CDR3 protein gets one entry after TCRdb re-called the RT-PCR reads with MiXCR. In the table there are 550,000 to 600,000 distinct CDR3 sequences, around 11% of which are singletons. The source of this sequence is a man aged 50-59 years who received an inactivated influenza vaccine. The specimen comprised PBMCs from blood, sampled on the day of vaccination. The genes are TRBV28 and TRBJ2-7, with D possibly TRBD1 on 6 matching bases. The CDR3 DNA reads TGTGCCGCTTGGGGGCAGTCGGGCTCCTACGAGCAGTACTTC. This translates into CAAWGQSGSYEQYF.